The 30 T cell receptor beta chains below all came from one sample that was sequenced in a study of T cell responses to AZD1222 COVID-19 vaccine. Libraries were prepared by immunoSEQ multiplex PCR; TCRdb keeps only in-frame clonotypes and omits some of them. The table shows about 120,000 clones, with approximately 90% occurring only once. This specimen was peripheral blood, taken 28 days after the second AZD1222 dose. These TCRs come from an adult who received the AZD1222 COVID-19 vaccine.

This chain joins TRBV27 and TRBJ2-1; 9 bases line up with TRBD2. V gave up 1 base and J gave up 7 bases; unmatched junction bases: 11. Per germline, CDR1 MNHEY and CDR2 SMNVEV (reference sequence). This CDR3 region has 17 residues. CDR3 in amino acids: CASSLYGGGGAANEQFF. CDR3 sequence (DNA): TGTGCCAGCAGTTTATACGGCGGCGGGGGGGCGGCGAATGAGCAGTTCTTC.

The chain is built from TRBV7-3 and TRBJ1-2, with D possibly being TRBD1 (6 bases). Trimming left V 1 base short and J 7 bases short, with 13 bases between. The CDR3 is 14 amino acids. Germline-derived CDR1 and CDR2 are SGHTA and FQGTGA. This CDR3 is CASSLSPGVGGYTF. DNA of the CDR3: TGTGCCAGCAGCTTAAGCCCAGGGGTTGGTGGCTACACCTTC. The full variable domain, its missing parts supplied by reference TRBV7-3 and TRBJ1-2, is GAGVSQTPSNKVTEKGKYVELRCDPISGHTALYWYRQSLGQGPEFLIYFQGTGAADDSGLPNDRFFAVRPEGSVSTLKIQRTERGDSAVYLCASSLSPGVGGYTFGSGTRLTVV.

This chain uses TRBV6-5 with TRBJ1-2; 7 bases map to TRBD1. The junction had 7 bases not matched to a gene; V was cut back by 0 bases and J by 3 bases. The germline CDR1 and CDR2 sequences are MNHEY and SVGAGI. The CDR3 is 16 amino acids. In nucleotides, the CDR3 is TGTGCCAGCAGTTACTCGGGGGGGACAGTTTACTATGGCTACACCTTC. It codes for CASSYSGGTVYYGYTF.

This clone is a singleton in its sample. This chain joins TRBV30 and TRBJ1-1; no reliable D call. The V end lost 8 bases, the J end lost 5 bases, and 12 bases lay between the germline ends. The germline CDR1 and CDR2 sequences are GTSNPN and SVGIG (reference sequence). The CDR3 totals 11 residues. The CDR3 coding sequence is TGTGCCGCAGAAACCTCGACTGAAGCTTTCTTT. This sequence encodes CAAETSTEAFF.

The chain joins TRBV3-1 (or the pseudogene TRBV3-2) to TRBJ2-2; D call uncertain. The germline gives CDR1 LGHDT, CDR2 YNNKEL (reference sequence). This CDR3 has 14 residues. V gave up 4 bases and J gave up 6 bases, with 12 bases separating them. The CDR3 nucleotides read TGTGCCAGCAGCCTCTCCCGGGCGCCCGGGGAGCTGTTTTTT. Translated: CASSLSRAPGELFF.

This chain joins TRBV7-2 and TRBJ2-1, with D perhaps matching TRBD1 (6 bases). The CDR3 runs to 13 residues. Trimming took 8 bases from V and 7 from J, leaving 15 bases between them. Germline V gene sequence: CDR1 SGHTA, CDR2 FQGNSA. The chain's CDR3 is CASRSQGWNEQFF. DNA of the CDR3: TGTGCCAGCCGCTCACAGGGCTGGAATGAGCAGTTCTTC.

The gene calls are TRBV11-2 and TRBJ1-5; 12 nucleotides line up with TRBD1. The ends lost 5 bases at V and 5 bases at J; junction bases unmatched: 7. CDR3 length equals 16 residues. The germline gives CDR1 SGHAT, CDR2 FQNNGV. CDR3 bases: TGTGCCAGCAGCCCAGACGGGACAGGGGGCTATCAGCCCCAGCATTTT. This encodes CASSPDGTGGYQPQHF.

The rearrangement joins TRBV28 to TRBJ1-5, with D unresolved. Germline V gene sequence: CDR1 MDHEN, CDR2 SYDVKM. The CDR3 extends over 14 amino acids. Trimming took 5 bases from V and 3 from J, leaving 11 bases between them. The CDR3 nucleotides read TGTGCCAGCAGTCCAGGTAGCCCCAATCAGCCCCAGCATTTT. Amino acid sequence: CASSPGSPNQPQHF.

This chain links TRBV30 with TRBJ2-3; 7 positions match TRBD2. V was clipped by 5 bases and J by 0 bases; unmatched bases: 8. The CDR3 extends over 15 amino acids. Germline lookup yields CDR1 GTSNPN and CDR2 SVGIG (reference sequence). CDR3 DNA sequence: TGTGCCTGGGCATCGCTAGCGGACAGCACAGATACGCAGTATTTT. Residues: CAWASLADSTDTQYF.

The chain joins TRBV23-1 to TRBJ1-5; D is possibly TRBD1 (5 bases). TRBV23-1 qualifies as an ORF whose function is uncertain. V dropped 0 bases and J dropped 0 bases, with 9 bases sitting between them. The CDR3 is 16 residues long. CDR3 sequence: CASSQSQGRSNQPQHF. DNA for the CDR3: TGCGCCAGCAGTCAATCCCAGGGACGTAGCAATCAGCCCCAGCATTTT.

This chain uses TRBV30 with TRBJ1-4, with 7 bases fitting TRBD1. Per the germline V gene, CDR1 is GTSNPN and CDR2 is SVGIG (reference sequence). J lost 7 bases, V lost 5 bases, and 7 bases had no gene match. The length of the CDR3 is 13 residues. The CDR3 loop reads CAWRSGGTEKLFF. The CDR3 DNA reads TGTGCCTGGCGATCAGGGGGGACTGAAAAACTGTTTTTT.

This rearrangement joins TRBV4-3 to TRBJ1-4; D is unresolved. Germline V gene data show CDR1 as LGHNA and CDR2 as YSLEER. Deletions cut 2 bases from V and 1 base from J, with 11 bases between. The CDR3 runs to 16 residues. This CDR3 reads CASSQLKGGTNEKLFF. CDR3 in DNA: TGCGCCAGCAGCCAACTAAAAGGAGGAACTAATGAAAAACTGTTTTTT.

The table lists this clone with a count of one. The chain is built from TRBV3-1 (or the pseudogene TRBV3-2) and TRBJ1-1; D remains ambiguous. Trimming removed 0 bases at V and 4 bases at J, with 6 bases between. This CDR3 is 13 amino acids long. The germline gives CDR1 LGHDT, CDR2 YNNKEL (reference sequence). The CDR3 bases are TGTGCCAGCAGCCAAGAGCCCCCCACTGAAGCTTTCTTT. As protein: CASSQEPPTEAFF.

This sequence joins TRBV18 and TRBJ1-4; 9 nucleotides match TRBD1. The V gene end was trimmed by 4 bases and the J gene end by 5 bases; junction bases not matched to a gene: 5. The CDR3 consists of 15 residues. CDR1 KGHSH and CDR2 LQKENI come from the germline V gene. This chain's CDR3 is CASSHSTGGNEKLFF. CDR3 in DNA: TGTGCCAGCTCACACTCGACAGGGGGGAATGAAAAACTGTTTTTT.

The chain recombines TRBV4-3 with TRBJ1-5; D might be TRBD1 (6 bases). Per germline, CDR1 LGHNA and CDR2 YSLEER. Trimming stripped 8 bases from V and 0 bases from J, with 14 bases between. The CDR3 sequence is 15 residues long. In DNA form, the CDR3 reads TGCGCCAGCTCCCAGGACAGCCTTAGCAATCAGCCCCAGCATTTT. Translated: CASSQDSLSNQPQHF.

The chain links TRBV7-9 to TRBJ1-2; D unresolved. The CDR3 length is 12 residues. Germline values: CDR1 SEHNR, CDR2 FQNEAQ (reference sequence). With 3 bases removed from V and 3 bases from J, the gap between germline ends came to 5 bases. CDR3 bases: TGTGCCAGCAGCTTCCAAGACTATGGCTACACCTTC. This gives the protein CASSFQDYGYTF.

The chain links TRBV5-4 to TRBJ2-2; no clear D gene. The CDR3 runs 12 residues. CDR1 and CDR2 from the germline V gene are SGHNT and YYREEE (reference sequence). V lost 4 bases and J lost 2, with 3 bases in between. This chain's CDR3 is CASSVNTGELFF. CDR3 sequence (DNA): TGTGCCAGCAGCGTAAACACCGGGGAGCTGTTTTTT.

The chain is built from TRBV25-1 and TRBJ1-5, with D possibly matching TRBD1 (5 bases). V lost 3 bases to trimming and J lost 2 bases, with 14 bases between them. Germline CDR1 MGHDK, CDR2 SYGVNS. The CDR3 is 16 residues long. The CDR3 coding sequence is TGTGCCAGCAGTGATAAAGGGGCGGGAGGCAATCAGCCCCAGCATTTT. It specifies CASSDKGAGGNQPQHF.

V gene TRBV27 combines with J gene TRBJ1-5, with a weak D call TRBD1 (6 bases). The V gene's germline CDR1 is MNHEY and CDR2 SMNVEV (reference sequence). The CDR3 covers 14 residues. The V gene lost 3 bases and the J gene lost 7 bases, with 13 bases spanning the gap. The CDR3 nucleotides read TGTGCCAGCAGTTTGTCGGGGGCCGCGCAGCCCCAGCATTTT. This sequence encodes CASSLSGAAQPQHF.

V gene TRBV9 combines with J gene TRBJ1-4, with D possibly being TRBD1 (5 bases). Germline values: CDR1 SGDLS, CDR2 YYNGEE. Trimming shortened V by 0 bases and J by 7 bases, and 10 bases separated the two germline ends. The CDR3 spans 14 residues. The CDR3 loop is CASSVGGRGEKLFF. The CDR3 bases are TGTGCCAGCAGCGTAGGAGGGAGGGGTGAAAAACTGTTTTTT.

J is TRBJ1-5 and V is TRBV6-5; weak D call: TRBD1 (6 bases). The CDR3 covers 15 residues. Germline-derived CDR1 and CDR2 are MNHEY and SVGAGI. V lost 9 bases and J 1 base, leaving 16 bases between the germline ends. The CDR3 here is CASSYADRSNQPQHF. The DNA of the CDR3 is TGTGCCAGTAGCTATGCGGACAGAAGCAATCAGCCCCAGCATTTT.

V gene TRBV2 combines with J gene TRBJ2-3; 8 bases line up with TRBD1. CDR3 size: 14 residues. Losses at the gene ends were 6 bases for V and 0 bases for J; bases not matched to a gene: 2. Germline-derived CDR1 and CDR2 are SNHLY and FYNNEI. CDR3 sequence reads: CASRRDRSTDTQYF. CDR3 sequence (DNA): TGTGCCAGCAGGCGGGACAGGAGCACAGATACGCAGTATTTT.

The chain carries TRBV4-1 and TRBJ1-5, with no clear D. Trimming left V 1 base short and J 3 bases short, with 22 bases between. The CDR3 runs 19 residues. The V gene's germline CDR1 is MGHRA and CDR2 YSYEKL. CDR3 loop: CASSQAGPWASEYNQPQHF. The CDR3 DNA follows: TGCGCCAGCAGCCAAGCCGGGCCTTGGGCCTCCGAATACAATCAGCCCCAGCATTTT.

The V gene is TRBV11-3, the J gene TRBJ2-1, with 7 bases matching TRBD2. The CDR3 consists of 16 residues. With 1 base clipped from V and 5 bases from J, the junction kept 8 bases outside the gene matches. The germline gives CDR1 SGHNT, CDR2 YENEEA. DNA for the CDR3: TGTGCCAGCAGCTTAGGGCAGCCGGGGAGGGACAATGAGCAGTTCTTC. The encoded protein is CASSLGQPGRDNEQFF.

The chain is built from TRBV6-5 and TRBJ2-3; no definite D call. This CDR3 has 13 amino acids. Trimming took 1 base from V and 6 from J, leaving 8 bases between them. Germline V CDR1 and CDR2: MNHEY, SVGAGI. Written as DNA, the CDR3 is TGTGCCAGCAGTTACTACCGGTCGGATACGCAGTATTTT. This encodes CASSYYRSDTQYF.

V and J are TRBV6-5 and TRBJ2-3, with TRBD1 as a possible D gene (6 bases). Germline CDR1 reads MNHEY; CDR2 reads SVGAGI. The CDR3 totals 13 residues. The germline V and J ends were trimmed by 8 bases and 9 bases, with 18 bases remaining between them. The CDR3 protein is CASSTGQRGTQYF. In DNA, the CDR3 is TGTGCCAGCTCGACGGGGCAAAGGGGGACGCAGTATTTT.

This clone came up a few times. The chain recombines TRBV7-2 with TRBJ2-2, with 9 bases identical to TRBD2. In germline, CDR1 is SGHTA, CDR2 FQGNSA. With 0 bases clipped from V and 8 bases from J, the junction kept 10 bases outside the gene matches. CDR3 length: 17 residues. The CDR3: CASSLAVGSGRLGELFF. CDR3 bases: TGTGCCAGCAGCTTAGCTGTCGGTAGCGGGAGACTTGGGGAGCTGTTTTTT.

The genes are TRBV19 and TRBJ1-5; 8 positions agree with TRBD1. The CDR3 sequence is 14 residues long. CDR1 LNHDA and CDR2 SQIVND come from the germline V gene (reference sequence). V shed 3 bases, J shed 3 bases, and the junction held 1 base outside the gene matches. The CDR3 loop reads CASSIRGPNQPQHF. CDR3 in DNA: TGTGCCAGTAGTATCAGGGGGCCCAATCAGCCCCAGCATTTT.

The chain is built from TRBV30 and TRBJ2-3, with TRBD2 matching over 12 bases. J gave up 2 bases and V 8 bases, and 5 bases lay outside the gene matches. The CDR3 is made up of 14 amino acids. CDR1 is GTSNPN and CDR2 is SVGIG in the germline V gene (reference sequence). The CDR3 spells CATLAGGITDTQYF. CDR3 bases: TGTGCCACTCTAGCGGGGGGGATCACAGATACGCAGTATTTT.

The chain recombines TRBV19 with TRBJ2-2; D remains unclear. V lost 9 bases, J lost 1 base, and 18 bases lay in between. The CDR3 has 16 residues. Germline lookup yields CDR1 LNHDA and CDR2 SQIVND (reference sequence). The CDR3 spells CASKIKGGVNTGELFF. Written as DNA, the CDR3 is TGTGCCAGCAAGATCAAGGGTGGGGTGAACACCGGGGAGCTGTTTTTT.